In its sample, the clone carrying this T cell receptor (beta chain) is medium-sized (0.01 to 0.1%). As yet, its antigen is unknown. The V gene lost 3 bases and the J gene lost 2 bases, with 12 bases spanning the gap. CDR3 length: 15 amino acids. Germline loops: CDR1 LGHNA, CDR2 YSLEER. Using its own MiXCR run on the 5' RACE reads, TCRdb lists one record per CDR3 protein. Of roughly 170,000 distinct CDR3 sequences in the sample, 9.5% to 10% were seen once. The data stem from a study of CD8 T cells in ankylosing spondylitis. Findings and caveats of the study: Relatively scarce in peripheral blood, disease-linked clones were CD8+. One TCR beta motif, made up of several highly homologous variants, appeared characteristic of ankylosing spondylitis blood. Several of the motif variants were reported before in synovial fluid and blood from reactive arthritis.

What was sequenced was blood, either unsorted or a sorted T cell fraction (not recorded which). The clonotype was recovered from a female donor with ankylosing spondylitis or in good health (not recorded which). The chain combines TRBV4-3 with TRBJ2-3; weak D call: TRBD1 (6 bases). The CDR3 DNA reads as TGCGCCAGCAGCCAGCGGACAGAGATCACAGATACGCAGTATTTT. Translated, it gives CASSQRTEITDTQYF.